Below, 10 T cell receptor beta chains from the same sample are listed, as sequenced in a study of breast tumors, draining lymph nodes, adjacent tissues. TCRdb re-derived calls from the multiplex PCR reads in MiXCR, one entry per CDR3 protein. The repertoire holds approximately 52,000 distinct CDR3 sequences, over 40% seen once, with roughly 10% in the top ten. Sequencing was done on a sample of breast tumor tissue. The receptors here all came from a female donor with breast cancer. Some clones in this sample may be carry-over from other donors' samples.

The chain couples TRBV2 to TRBJ2-1, with D perhaps TRBD1 (6 bases). CDR1 is SNHLY and CDR2 is FYNNEI in the germline V gene. CDR3 length: 13 residues. V lost 8 bases to trimming and J lost 6 bases, with 14 bases between them. CDR3 protein: CASVDPTGNEQFF. CDR3 DNA sequence: TGTGCCAGCGTTGACCCGACAGGCAATGAGCAGTTCTTC.

This clonotype was observed many times. The chain links TRBV24-1 to TRBJ1-1, with D perhaps TRBD1 (5 bases). The germline gives CDR1 KGHDR, CDR2 SFDVKD. Trimming stripped 5 bases from V and 4 bases from J, with 13 bases between. The CDR3 runs to 14 residues. In DNA, the CDR3 is TGTGCCACCAGTGGGGGGGTTGGGGGCACTGAAGCTTTCTTT. Translating it yields CATSGGVGGTEAFF.

This clonotype occurred many times. The genes are TRBV6-2 or TRBV6-3 and TRBJ2-5, with D perhaps matching TRBD1 (6 bases). Germline assignment: CDR1 MNHEY and CDR2 SVGEGT. Trimming removed 8 bases at V and 1 base at J, with 11 bases between. The CDR3 totals 13 residues. The chain's CDR3 is CASRGQFQETQYF. The CDR3 coding sequence is TGTGCCAGCCGTGGACAGTTCCAAGAGACCCAGTACTTC.

This clonotype was seen ten or more times. J is TRBJ1-5 and V is TRBV27; 7 nucleotides align to TRBD1. The V gene's germline CDR1 is MNHEY and CDR2 SMNVEV (reference sequence). This CDR3 comprises 14 residues. Trimming cost V 3 bases and J 6 bases; bases outside gene matches: 5. CDR3 region: CASSLRGGSQPQHF. The CDR3 DNA is TGTGCCAGCAGTTTGAGAGGGGGCAGTCAGCCCCAGCATTTT.

This clonotype was detected many times. The chain has TRBV10-3 and TRBJ2-1; no reliable D call. The V end was cut by 6 bases, the J end by 5 bases, with 5 bases between. CDR3 length equals 11 residues. Germline CDR1 is ENHRY and CDR2 is SYGVKD. The CDR3 region is CAISSHNEQFF. In DNA, the CDR3 is TGTGCCATCAGCTCACACAATGAGCAGTTCTTC.

Ten or more counts support this clonotype. The V and J genes are TRBV11-3 and TRBJ2-3; D is unclear. V was clipped by 4 bases and J by 0 bases, with 11 bases between them. The germline gives CDR1 SGHNT, CDR2 YENEEA. This CDR3 contains 15 residues. The CDR3 loop reads CASSSFTSSTDTQYF. CDR3 coding DNA: TGTGCCAGCAGCTCCTTCACATCTAGCACAGATACGCAGTATTTT.

This clonotype was detected many times. This chain connects TRBV19 to TRBJ1-5; D is ambiguous. Germline CDR1 LNHDA, CDR2 SQIVND (reference sequence). CDR3 size: 13 residues. V lost 5 bases and J 0 bases, leaving 5 bases between the germline ends. The CDR3 reads CASSGSSNQPQHF. The CDR3 nucleotides read TGTGCCAGTAGTGGTTCTAGCAATCAGCCCCAGCATTTT.

This clonotype came up many times. J is TRBJ1-3 and V is TRBV6-1; TRBD1 agrees at 10 bases. This CDR3 is built from 16 residues. The J segment lost 4 bases and the V segment lost 7 bases, leaving 10 bases of the junction unmatched. Germline V gene sequence: CDR1 MNHNS, CDR2 SASEGT. CDR3 residues: CASTETGGFSGNTIYF. The CDR3 nucleotides are TGTGCCAGCACCGAGACAGGGGGCTTCTCAGGAAACACCATATATTTT.

The DNA for the CDR3 is TGTGCCAGCAGCCTCCACGGTCCGTCTCAGAGGGCGACCCTTTATGGCTACACCTTC. Its protein is CASSLHGPSQRATLYGYTF. The rearrangement joins TRBV12-3 or TRBV12-4 to TRBJ1-2, with D unresolved. The V gene lost 6 bases and the J gene lost 5 bases, with 31 bases spanning the gap. The CDR3 has 19 amino acids.

The chain employs TRBV11-2 and TRBJ2-7; D may be TRBD2 (6 bases). The germline V and J ends were trimmed by 1 base and 8 bases, with 15 bases remaining between them. Germline CDR1 reads SGHAT; CDR2 reads FQNNGV. The CDR3 is 14 residues long. This CDR3 reads CASSLGAGGHKQYF. CDR3 sequence (DNA): TGTGCCAGCAGCTTAGGGGCCGGAGGGCACAAGCAGTACTTC.